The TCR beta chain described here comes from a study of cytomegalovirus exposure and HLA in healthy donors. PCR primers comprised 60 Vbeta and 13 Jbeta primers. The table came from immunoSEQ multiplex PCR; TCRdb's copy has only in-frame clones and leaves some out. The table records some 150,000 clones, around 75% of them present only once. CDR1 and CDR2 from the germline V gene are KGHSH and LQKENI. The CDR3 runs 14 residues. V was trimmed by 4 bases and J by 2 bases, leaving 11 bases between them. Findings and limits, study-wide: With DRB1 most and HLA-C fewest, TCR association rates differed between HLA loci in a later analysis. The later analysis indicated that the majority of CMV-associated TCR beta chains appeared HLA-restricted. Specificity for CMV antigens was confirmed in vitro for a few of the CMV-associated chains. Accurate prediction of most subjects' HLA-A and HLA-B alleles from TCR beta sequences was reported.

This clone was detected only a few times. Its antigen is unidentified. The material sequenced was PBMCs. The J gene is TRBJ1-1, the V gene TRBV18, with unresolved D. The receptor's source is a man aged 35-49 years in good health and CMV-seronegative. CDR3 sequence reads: CASSRGGRNTEAFF. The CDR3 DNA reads TGTGCCAGCTCACGAGGAGGGCGAAACACTGAAGCTTTCTTT.